The rows below give T cell receptor beta chains drawn from one sample of a study of cytomegalovirus exposure and HLA in healthy donors. The data were produced by immunoSEQ multiplex PCR, yet TCRdb's version contains in-frame clones alone and is incomplete. The repertoire holds a few hundred thousand clones, with about nine tenths as singletons. Sequencing input: PBMCs. The receptors stem from a woman aged 18-29 years in good health and CMV-seronegative. Each CDR3 is given with its conserved first and last residue. The order of the fields is D gene, clone size, J gene, V gene, CDR3 DNA, CDR3 protein. The D gene is left open where the match is weak. Clone size, where shown, is once, few, many, or a class for clones that have expanded.

>TRBD2|-|TRBJ2-7|TRBV5-1
TGCGCCAGCAGCCGCGTGGTTCTCTTAGCGGGAGCGAGGAACGAGCAGTACTTC
CASSRVVLLAGARNEQYF
>-|-|TRBJ2-1|TRBV2
TGTGCCAGCGGGGGCCGGGATCCCCCAAGGGGAGAGCAGTTCTTC
CASGGRDPPRGEQFF
>-|once|TRBJ2-5|TRBV28
TGTGCCAGCAGCTCCCCAGGGGAAGGGTTAGAGACCCAGTACTTC
CASSSPGEGLETQYF
>-|-|TRBJ2-7|TRBV27
TGTGCCAGCAGCTTATACTCGGCGCCGGGGACCTACGAGCAGTACTTC
CASSLYSAPGTYEQYF
>-|few|TRBJ2-1|TRBV7-8
TGTGCCAGCAGCTTTTCAAGAGCGCCCAATGAGCAGTTCTTC
CASSFSRAPNEQFF
>TRBD1|-|TRBJ1-2|TRBV28
TGTGCCAGCAGTCTCTATAAAACAGGGGGGACCACTGGCTACACCTTC
CASSLYKTGGTTGYTF
>TRBD1|-|TRBJ2-3|TRBV10-2
TGCGCCACTTGGGGCAGGGGGCAAGATACGCAGTATTTT
CATWGRGQDTQYF
>TRBD2|-|TRBJ2-7|TRBV9
TGTGCCAGCAGCTTTTCTAGCGGGGGCGACGTCTACGAGCAGTACTTC
CASSFSSGGDVYEQYF
>TRBD2|-|TRBJ2-1|TRBV18
TGTGCCAGCTCACCACCCCGGGGGGGGGCCAACAATGAGCAGTTCTTC
CASSPPRGGANNEQFF
>-|-|TRBJ2-5|TRBV7-8
TGTGCCAGCAGCTTAGTAAGGTCAGGGAGGGAGACCCAGTACTTC
CASSLVRSGRETQYF
>-|once|TRBJ2-2|TRBV28
TGTGCCAGCAACCCCTCGAGGCCAGGGATCGGGGAGCTGTTTTTT
CASNPSRPGIGELFF
>TRBD1|-|TRBJ1-4|TRBV9
TGTGCCAGCAGCCCCGGCGGGGGGGGGACAGTTAATGAAAAACTGTTTTTT
CASSPGGGGTVNEKLFF
>TRBD2|-|TRBJ2-1|TRBV12-5
TGTGCTAGTGGTTTGGTACTGGGGGGGTCCTACAATGAGCAGTTCTTC
CASGLVLGGSYNEQFF
>-|-|TRBJ2-7|TRBV4-1
TGCGCCAGCAGCCCTAGTACGACAGCGACCTACGAGCAGTACTTC
CASSPSTTATYEQYF
>TRBD1|-|TRBJ1-2|TRBV9
TGTGCCAGCAGCGCCGACAGGGGGCTTGAAGGCTACACCTTC
CASSADRGLEGYTF
>TRBD1|-|TRBJ2-2|TRBV19
TGTGCCAGTAGTATGACAGGGTCCTACGGGGAGCTGTTTTTT
CASSMTGSYGELFF